This is a list of T cell receptor beta chains from one sample in a study of cytomegalovirus exposure and HLA in healthy donors. Sequencing was performed with immunoSEQ multiplex PCR; in TCRdb, only in-frame clones are kept and a portion is missing. The sample records 150,000 to 200,000 clones, 79% being singletons. The sample taken for sequencing was PBMCs. The receptors originated from a woman between 45 and 60 years old in good health and CMV-seronegative. CDR3s include the opening cysteine and the closing phenylalanine or tryptophan. Each record gives: J gene, V gene, CDR3 protein.

TRBJ2-1,TRBV7-2,CASSLRTSGSASNEQFF
TRBJ2-7,TRBV28,CASSSYRGTYEQYF
TRBJ2-1,TRBV15,CATSRSRGGIEQFF
TRBJ1-5,TRBV20-1,CPRGTSEPQHF
TRBJ2-1,TRBV9,CASSPTSGRAYYNEQFF
TRBJ1-6,TRBV4-3,CASSPDRGQSYNSPLHF
TRBJ1-3,TRBV4-3,CASSQGPDRANTIYF
TRBJ2-7,TRBV4-3,CASSQDFSRGYEQYF
TRBJ2-5,TRBV5-1,CASSLVPGTGYETQYF
TRBJ1-5,TRBV19,CASSLTFAGQPQHF
TRBJ2-1,TRBV28,CASLGQDHYNEQFF
TRBJ2-1,TRBV6-1,CASSLEPGAYNEQFF
TRBJ1-3,TRBV2,CASSEIGENTIYF
TRBJ1-2,TRBV9,CASSPPQGARGNYGYTF
TRBJ2-7,TRBV2,CASGGTFSYEQYF
TRBJ2-1,TRBV7-9,CASSPSGWEQFF
TRBJ2-4,TRBV29-1,CSVDGGAKNIQYF
TRBJ2-1,TRBV4-3,CASSQDRLAGGFNEQFF
TRBJ1-5,TRBV7-2,CASSSKGGYQPQHF
TRBJ1-2,TRBV6-5,CASSYTRTGGEFGYTF
TRBJ2-7,TRBV19,CASSIDSVTYEQYF
TRBJ1-2,TRBV2,CASSERGSGPRGYTF
TRBJ2-7,TRBV27,CASSFRTSGMKYEQYF
TRBJ1-5,TRBV4-3,CASSRGRQGYQPQHF
TRBJ1-1,TRBV28,CASSLEQPAAFF
TRBJ1-6,TRBV4-2,CASSQAGTGDSPLHF
TRBJ1-1,TRBV7-2,CASGPPGENTEAFF
TRBJ2-1,TRBV4-1,CASSQGTSGYNEQFF
TRBJ2-1,TRBV4-3,CASSQDWAGEYNEQFF
TRBJ2-7,TRBV20-1,CSARNEYEQYF
TRBJ1-1,TRBV7-9,CSSSFWTEANTEAFF
TRBJ2-7,TRBV4-1,CASSQDHGGGSEQYF
TRBJ1-4,TRBV2,CASSAGPTNEKLFF
TRBJ1-2,TRBV7-8,CASSLTGSYGYTF
TRBJ2-7,TRBV28,CASSNPTGFSEQYF
TRBJ1-3,TRBV28,CASTAGGPSGNTIYF
TRBJ2-1,TRBV7-9,CASSLGQPSSYNEQFF